What follows are 30 T cell receptor beta chains derived from one specimen sequenced in a study of PD-1 blockade in classical Hodgkin lymphoma. Measured with immunoSEQ multiplex PCR; TCRdb has only the in-frame clones, and not every one. The table lists about 94,000 clones, nearly 90% of them singletons. After autologous stem cell transplantation all patients relapsed, and prior brentuximab vedotin exposure differed between cohorts. The material was peripheral blood mononuclear cells (PBMCs), obtained before the second cycle of nivolumab. The receptor source for this set is a human donor with classical Hodgkin lymphoma.

This clone was seen just once. The V and J genes are TRBV28 and TRBJ2-7; D unresolved. The CDR3 covers 13 residues. Germline CDR1 reads MDHEN; CDR2 reads SYDVKM. Deletions cut 8 bases from V and 7 bases from J, with 18 bases between. In DNA, the CDR3 is TGTGCCAGCTCTGATGCGGAATACGTGGAGCAGTACTTC. Amino acids: CASSDAEYVEQYF. The full variable domain, rest sourced from reference TRBV28 and TRBJ2-7, is DVKVTQSSRYLVKRTGEKVFLECVQDMDHENMFWYRQDPGLGLRLIYFSYDVKMKEKGDIPEGYSVSREKKERFSLILESASTNQTSMYLCASSDAEYVEQYFGPGTRLTVT.

The CDR3 here is CASSVEVSSYEQYF. In DNA form, the CDR3 reads TGTGCCAGCAGCGTAGAGGTGAGCTCCTACGAGCAGTACTTC. This chain links TRBV9 with TRBJ2-7; D is ambiguous. Germline values: CDR1 SGDLS, CDR2 YYNGEE. This CDR3 contains 14 residues. Trimming took off 0 bases at V and 0 bases at J, with 7 bases between the two ends.

The chain uses TRBV7-8 and TRBJ1-1; D unresolved. The length of the CDR3 is 15 residues. Germline lookup yields CDR1 SGHVS and CDR2 FQNEAQ. V was cut by 5 bases and J by 4 bases, with 17 bases left in between. CDR3 in amino acids: CASSPPGKAGTEAFF. The CDR3 DNA reads as TGTGCCAGCAGCCCACCCGGGAAGGCTGGCACTGAAGCTTTCTTT.

The V call is TRBV7-6, the J call TRBJ2-7, with 9 bases that match TRBD1. V dropped 0 bases and J dropped 2; count of bases not matched to a gene: 5. Per the germline V gene, CDR1 is SGHVS and CDR2 is FNYEAQ. The CDR3 consists of 16 residues. DNA of the CDR3: TGTGCCAGCAGCTTAGCCCCCGGGACAGGGCCCTACGAGCAGTACTTC. Amino acid sequence: CASSLAPGTGPYEQYF. The full variable domain, rest sourced from reference TRBV7-6 and TRBJ2-7, is GAGVSQSPRYKVTKRGQDVALRCDPISGHVSLYWYRQALGQGPEFLTYFNYEAQQDKSGLPNDRFSAERPEGSISTLTIQRTEQRDSAMYRCASSLAPGTGPYEQYFGPGTRLTVT.

The CDR3 bases are TGTGCCAGCAGCCGGACATACCTCACTGAAGCTTTCTTT. Its translation: CASSRTYLTEAFF. The rearrangement links TRBV14 to TRBJ1-1; tentatively, D is TRBD1 (5 bases). The CDR3 covers 13 residues. The V gene lost 4 bases and the J gene lost 4 bases, with 10 bases spanning the gap. Germline V lookup: CDR1 SGHDN, CDR2 FVKESK.

This chain links TRBV27 with TRBJ2-1; 8 nucleotides line up with TRBD2. Trimming removed 6 bases from V and 4 bases from J; junction bases left unmatched: 5. Germline V gives CDR1 MNHEY, CDR2 SMNVEV (reference sequence). This CDR3 is 14 amino acids long. The CDR3 coding sequence is TGTGCCAGCAGCGGGAGGGCCGGGTACAATGAGCAGTTCTTC. This gives the protein CASSGRAGYNEQFF.

For the CDR3, the DNA is TGTGCCTGGAGTGTACGAGGGGATACGCAGTATTTT. It translates to CAWSVRGDTQYF. The chain recombines TRBV30 with TRBJ2-3, with D possibly matching TRBD2 (5 bases). V dropped 0 bases and J dropped 6 bases, with 7 bases sitting between them. The CDR3 has 12 amino acids. The germline CDR1 and CDR2 sequences are GTSNPN and SVGIG (reference sequence).

This rearrangement joins TRBV10-2 to TRBJ1-5, with a tentative D call TRBD1 (5 bases). This CDR3 comprises 15 residues. Trimming shortened V by 6 bases and J by 0 bases, and 12 bases separated the two germline ends. The germline V gene encodes CDR1 WSHSY and CDR2 SAAADI. In nucleotides, the CDR3 is TGCGCCAGCAGGGAGGGGATCTATAGCAATCAGCCCCAGCATTTT. Translating gives CASREGIYSNQPQHF.

This chain joins TRBV20-1 and TRBJ2-3; D possibly corresponds to TRBD2 (5 bases). V shed 7 bases and J shed 5 bases, with 10 bases lying between them. The CDR3 is 11 residues long. Germline V gives CDR1 DFQATT, CDR2 SNEGSKA (reference sequence). The CDR3 bases are TGCAGTGACGGGGTTATAGATACGCAGTATTTT. Encoded protein: CSDGVIDTQYF.

This clone was observed once. The gene calls are TRBV28 and TRBJ2-3; TRBD2 is a possible D gene (7 bases). Trimming stripped 7 bases from V and 3 bases from J, with 17 bases between. The CDR3 totals 15 residues. CDR1 MDHEN and CDR2 SYDVKM come from the germline V gene. CDR3 nucleotides: TGTGCCAGCACCGCCGCGGCGGGGGCGACAGATACGCAGTATTTT. Translation gives CASTAAAGATDTQYF. Complete variable domain (other parts from reference TRBV28 and TRBJ2-3): DVKVTQSSRYLVKRTGEKVFLECVQDMDHENMFWYRQDPGLGLRLIYFSYDVKMKEKGDIPEGYSVSREKKERFSLILESASTNQTSMYLCASTAAAGATDTQYFGPGTRLTVL.

The chain links TRBV7-9 to TRBJ2-7; unclear D gene. Germline lookup yields CDR1 SEHNR and CDR2 FQNEAQ (reference sequence). V gave up 5 bases and J gave up 2 bases, with 7 bases separating them. This CDR3 comprises 12 residues. The CDR3 sequence is CASSPDAYEQYF. The CDR3 DNA follows: TGTGCCAGCAGCCCGGACGCCTACGAGCAGTACTTC. Full variable domain (remainder filled in from reference TRBV7-9 and TRBJ2-7): DTGVSQNPRHKITKRGQNVTFRCDPISEHNRLYWYRQTLGQGPEFLTYFQNEAQLEKSRLLSDRFSAERPKGSFSTLEIQRTEQGDSAMYLCASSPDAYEQYFGPGTRLTVT.

A single count supports this clone. The rearrangement links TRBV5-6 to TRBJ2-6; D gene uncertain. The V gene lost 4 bases and the J gene lost 1 base, with 9 bases spanning the gap. This CDR3 comprises 15 residues. Germline loops: CDR1 SGHDT, CDR2 YYEEEE. Here the CDR3 DNA reads TGTGCCAGCAGCCCAGGAGTATCTGGGGCCAACGTCCTGACTTTC. This gives the protein CASSPGVSGANVLTF.

This clone has just one count. The V gene is TRBV12-5, the J gene TRBJ2-5; 8 bases match TRBD1. The trim removed 1 base at V and 3 bases at J, leaving 7 bases unmatched. Germline assignment: CDR1 LGHNT and CDR2 FRNRAP. The CDR3 length is 16 residues. The CDR3: CASGLDGQGFEETQYF. CDR3 coding DNA: TGTGCTAGTGGTTTGGACGGACAGGGTTTTGAAGAGACCCAGTACTTC.

J is TRBJ1-2 and V is TRBV30; 10 bases are a match to TRBD1. In germline, CDR1 is GTSNPN, CDR2 SVGIG (reference sequence). The junction had 10 bases not matched to a gene; V was cut back by 8 bases and J by 4 bases. The CDR3 has 14 amino acids. CDR3 loop: CASAGTGEIYGYTF. The CDR3 nucleotides read TGTGCCAGCGCCGGGACAGGGGAAATCTATGGCTACACCTTC.

This chain connects TRBV5-1 to TRBJ2-7, with no clear D. The CDR3 sequence is 12 residues long. The V end lost 4 bases, the J end lost 6 bases, and 11 bases lay between the germline ends. The V gene's germline CDR1 is SGHRS and CDR2 YFSETQ. CDR3 in amino acids: CASSTDGSEQYF. The CDR3 DNA is TGCGCCAGCAGCACGGACGGCAGCGAGCAGTACTTC.

The chain is built from TRBV6-6 and TRBJ2-7; 8 nucleotides match TRBD1. This CDR3 is 15 amino acids long. V gave up 6 bases and J gave up 2 bases; unmatched junction bases: 9. Germline V gene lookup returns CDR1 MNHNY and CDR2 SVGAGI (reference sequence). The CDR3 coding sequence is TGTGCCAGCAGGCCGGGACAGGAGATCACCTACGAGCAGTACTTC. Protein sequence: CASRPGQEITYEQYF.

This chain links TRBV5-1 with TRBJ2-3; 9 bases match TRBD2. Germline V gives CDR1 SGHRS, CDR2 YFSETQ. The CDR3 extends over 14 amino acids. The ends lost 4 bases at V and 3 bases at J; junction bases unmatched: 3. The CDR3 DNA sequence: TGCGCCAGCAGCCTTAGCGGGAGAACAGATACGCAGTATTTT. Its translation is CASSLSGRTDTQYF.

CDR3 sequence: CASSYFLGGTQYF. For the CDR3, the DNA is TGTGCCAGCAGTTACTTCCTAGGGGGTACGCAGTATTTT. The chain links TRBV6-5 to TRBJ2-3; possibly TRBD1 for D (6 bases). The germline V gene has CDR1 MNHEY and CDR2 SVGAGI. Trimming removed 1 base from V and 8 bases from J, with 10 bases in between. The CDR3 has 13 amino acids.

V gene TRBV5-8 combines with J gene TRBJ2-2, with D possibly called TRBD1 or TRBD2 (5 bases each). The CDR3 has 15 residues. The ends were cut back, 4 bases at V and 7 bases at J, with 17 bases in the middle. CDR1 and CDR2 from the germline V gene are SGHTS and YDEGEE. The CDR3 DNA sequence: TGTGCCAGCAGCCATCGAGGGGTCGTTGGCGGGGAGCTGTTTTTT. Residues: CASSHRGVVGGELFF. The variable domain in full, completed from reference TRBV5-8 and TRBJ2-2, reads EAGVTQSPTHLIKTRGQQATLRCSPISGHTSVYWYQQALGLGLQFLLWYDEGEERNRGNFPPRFSGRQFPNYSSELNVNALELEDSALYLCASSHRGVVGGELFFGEGSRLTVL.

The genes are TRBV30 and TRBJ2-1; D is undetermined. Germline V lookup: CDR1 GTSNPN, CDR2 SVGIG (reference sequence). There are 11 residues in the CDR3. Trimming cost V 8 bases and J 9 bases, with 14 bases left between them. CDR3 bases: TGTGCCGGAAACGTCGTGGGTGAGCAGTTCTTC. Amino acids: CAGNVVGEQFF.

The V call is TRBV9, the J call TRBJ2-1; 11 bases align to TRBD2. Germline V gene lookup returns CDR1 SGDLS and CDR2 YYNGEE. V was clipped by 3 bases and J by 8 bases; unmatched bases: 1. The CDR3 extends over 13 amino acids. DNA of the CDR3: TGTGCCAGCAGCGGGGGACTAGCGGATGAGCAGTTCTTC. Amino acids: CASSGGLADEQFF.

This clone was counted a few times. The chain has TRBV9 and TRBJ1-1, with TRBD1 matching 7 bases. In germline, CDR1 is SGDLS, CDR2 YYNGEE. The CDR3 consists of 15 residues. Losses at the gene ends were 5 bases for V and 3 bases for J; bases not matched to a gene: 10. In nucleotides, the CDR3 is TGTGCCAGCAGTGACAGGGTAGACGAGGACACTGAAGCTTTCTTT. The encoded protein is CASSDRVDEDTEAFF.

The gene calls are TRBV19 and TRBJ1-5, with a possible D match to TRBD1 (5 bases). The CDR3 extends over 14 amino acids. Trimming left V 10 bases short and J 0 bases short, with 13 bases between. The germline V gene encodes CDR1 LNHDA and CDR2 SQIVND (reference sequence). CDR3 protein: CATREGLSNQPQHF. CDR3 DNA: TGTGCCACCAGGGAGGGGCTTAGCAATCAGCCCCAGCATTTT.

In this sample, this clone turned up once. The chain carries TRBV6-1 and TRBJ1-2; 7 nucleotides line up with TRBD1. CDR3 length: 12 amino acids. Germline V gene sequence: CDR1 MNHNS, CDR2 SASEGT. V shed 7 bases, J shed 3 bases, and the junction held 2 bases outside the gene matches. The chain's CDR3 is CASMGTDYGYTF. In DNA form, the CDR3 reads TGTGCCAGCATGGGGACAGACTATGGCTACACCTTC.

The V gene is TRBV10-2, the J gene TRBJ1-5, with a weak D call TRBD1 (5 bases). V was cut by 5 bases and J by 5 bases, with 10 bases left in between. Per the germline V gene, CDR1 is WSHSY and CDR2 is SAAADI. The CDR3 is made up of 13 amino acids. The CDR3 DNA follows: TGCGCCAGCAGTACAGGCCGCGATCAGCCCCAGCATTTT. It translates to CASSTGRDQPQHF.

CDR3 nucleotides: TGTGCCAGCAGTGAAGGTTGGGGGGCAGATACGCAGTATTTT. Residues: CASSEGWGADTQYF. V and J are TRBV2 and TRBJ2-3; possibly TRBD2 for D (6 bases). Per the germline V gene, CDR1 is SNHLY and CDR2 is FYNNEI. Trimming cost V 1 base and J 4 bases, with 9 bases left between them. The CDR3 runs 14 residues. Full variable domain (remainder filled in from reference TRBV2 and TRBJ2-3): EPEVTQTPSHQVTQMGQEVILRCVPISNHLYFYWYRQILGQKVEFLVSFYNNEISEKSEIFDDQFSVERPDGSNFTLKIRSTKLEDSAMYFCASSEGWGADTQYFGPGTRLTVL.

This clone is a singleton in its sample. The rearrangement links TRBV30 to TRBJ2-7, with 10 bases identical to TRBD2. Germline V gives CDR1 GTSNPN, CDR2 SVGIG (reference sequence). The CDR3 has 13 amino acids. Trimming at V came to 4 bases and at J to 3 bases, leaving 3 bases not matched to a gene. CDR3 in DNA: TGTGCCTGGAATAGACTAGCGGGCTACGAGCAGTACTTC. Translation gives CAWNRLAGYEQYF.

The chain employs TRBV30 and TRBJ2-3, with D perhaps matching TRBD2 (6 bases). Trimming stripped 2 bases from V and 4 bases from J, with 13 bases between. Germline values: CDR1 GTSNPN, CDR2 SVGIG (reference sequence). The CDR3 loop spans 14 amino acids. The CDR3, as DNA: TGTGCCTGGAGTTACGGTGGAGGGGCAGATACGCAGTATTTT. It yields the protein CAWSYGGGADTQYF.

The chain couples TRBV29-1 to TRBJ2-7; D could derive from TRBD1 or TRBD2 (6 bases each). Germline assignment: CDR1 SQVTM and CDR2 ANQGSEA. V lost 1 base to trimming and J lost 3 bases, with 13 bases between them. This CDR3 region has 14 residues. CDR3 protein: CSVEGPGADYEQYF. The CDR3, as DNA: TGCAGCGTTGAAGGTCCGGGGGCGGACTACGAGCAGTACTTC.

This chain joins TRBV4-1 and TRBJ2-5, with TRBD2 as a possible D gene (6 bases). The V and J ends lost 3 bases and 4 bases respectively, with 15 bases between them. The CDR3 sequence is 15 residues long. CDR1 MGHRA and CDR2 YSYEKL come from the germline V gene. CDR3 loop: CASSQGTGVAETQYF. The CDR3 bases are TGCGCCAGCAGCCAGGGGACGGGGGTTGCAGAGACCCAGTACTTC.